This T cell receptor (beta chain) is drawn from a study of T cells in localized non-small cell lung cancer. Broader study findings: Exceeding tumor, uninvolved adjacent lung had the highest T cell clonality.

J gave up 8 bases and V 6 bases, and 5 bases lay outside the gene matches. Per the germline V gene, CDR1 is DFQATT and CDR2 is SNEGSKA (reference sequence). This CDR3 has 11 residues. Using immunoSEQ multiplex PCR, the repertoire was profiled, and TCRdb retains in-frame clones only, with some absent. The sample yields about 72,000 clones, approximately 84% seen once. This clone was recorded once. Its antigen is currently unknown. The TCR was taken from a female donor of 60 years or more with stage I lung adenocarcinoma. The J gene is TRBJ1-1, the V gene TRBV20-1; 8 nucleotides match TRBD1. The sample was peripheral blood, taken before any cancer treatment. Here the CDR3 DNA reads TGCAGTGCCCCCGGACAGGGAGAAGCTTTCTTT. This encodes CSAPGQGEAFF.